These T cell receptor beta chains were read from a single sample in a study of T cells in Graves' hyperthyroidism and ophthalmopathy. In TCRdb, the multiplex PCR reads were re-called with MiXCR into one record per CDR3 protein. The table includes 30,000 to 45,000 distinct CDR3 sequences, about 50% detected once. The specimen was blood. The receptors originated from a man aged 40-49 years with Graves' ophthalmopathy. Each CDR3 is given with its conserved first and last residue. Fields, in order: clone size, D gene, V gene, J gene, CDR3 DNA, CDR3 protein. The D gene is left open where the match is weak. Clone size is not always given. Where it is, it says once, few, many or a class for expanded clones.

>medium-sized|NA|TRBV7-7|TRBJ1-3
TGTGCTAGCAGCTTCGGTACACTCTCTGGAAACACCATATATTTT
CASSFGTLSGNTIYF
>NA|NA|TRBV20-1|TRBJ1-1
TGCAGTGCTCCGACCACGGCAGGGTGGGCAGAAGCTTTCTTT
CSAPTTAGWAEAFF
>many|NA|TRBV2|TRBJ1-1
TGTGCCAGCAGTCCCATGTCCTTGAACACTGAAGCTTTCTTT
CASSPMSLNTEAFF
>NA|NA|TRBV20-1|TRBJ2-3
TGCAGTGCTACTCCCTTAACAGATACGCAGTATTTT
CSATPLTDTQYF
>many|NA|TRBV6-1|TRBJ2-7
TGTGCCAGCAGTGAATCCGCGTTAGCCTACGAGCAGTACTTC
CASSESALAYEQYF
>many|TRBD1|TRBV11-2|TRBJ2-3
TGTGCCAGCAGCTTAGGTGGGACAGGGCTGGCAGATACGCAGTATTTT
CASSLGGTGLADTQYF
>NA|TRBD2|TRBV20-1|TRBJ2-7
TGCAGTGCTAGGTCTAGCGGGAGGGCGTACGAGCAGTACTTC
CSARSSGRAYEQYF
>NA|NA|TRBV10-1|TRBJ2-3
TGCGCCAGCAGTGAGTCGAGGTTGGGTGGCGTGGATACGCAGTATTTT
CASSESRLGGVDTQYF
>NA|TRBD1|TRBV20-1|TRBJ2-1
TGCAGTTACGACAGGGGCGTCTACAATGAGCAGTTCTTC
CSYDRGVYNEQFF
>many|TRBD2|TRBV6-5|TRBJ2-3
TGTGCCAGCTCCTCACTAGCGGGGGCAGATACGCAGTATTTT
CASSSLAGADTQYF
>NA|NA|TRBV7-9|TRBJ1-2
TGTGCCAGCAGCCCCCAAGGCGGGCAGGGTCGGGGCTACACCTTC
CASSPQGGQGRGYTF
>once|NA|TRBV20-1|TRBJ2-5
TGCAGTGCGCCAGATCCGGGGGCCGGAGAGACCCAGTACTTC
CSAPDPGAGETQYF
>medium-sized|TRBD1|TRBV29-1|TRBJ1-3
TGCAGCACAGGGGAGGGAAACACCATATATTTT
CSTGEGNTIYF
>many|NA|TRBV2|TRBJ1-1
TGTGCCAGCAGCCCCACAGGGTACGCTGAAGCTTTCTTT
CASSPTGYAEAFF
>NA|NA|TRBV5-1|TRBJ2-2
TGCGCCAGCAGTCTTGGCGTATCAGGCACCGGGGAGCTGTTTTTT
CASSLGVSGTGELFF
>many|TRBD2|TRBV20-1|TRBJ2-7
TGCAGTGCTGACCTTCTGGGCGGGAGGGCCGGAGACGAGCAGTACTTC
CSADLLGGRAGDEQYF
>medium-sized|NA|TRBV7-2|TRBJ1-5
TGTGCCAGCAGCCCTACAACGGGTCGGCCCCAGCATTTT
CASSPTTGRPQHF
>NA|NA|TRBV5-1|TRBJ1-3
TGCGCCAGCAGCTTGCGGCGGGAGAACTATGGAAACACCATATATTTT
CASSLRRENYGNTIYF
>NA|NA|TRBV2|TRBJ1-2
TGTGCCAGCACTGGACTTGTGGGCTACACCTTC
CASTGLVGYTF
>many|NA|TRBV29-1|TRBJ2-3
TGCAGCGTTCTTGGGGGCCAGGGCACAGATACGCAGTATTTT
CSVLGGQGTDTQYF
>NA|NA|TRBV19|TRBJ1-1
TGTGCCAGTAGTCAGACAGTTACGAACACTGAAGCTTTCTTT
CASSQTVTNTEAFF
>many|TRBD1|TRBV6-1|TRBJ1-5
TGTGCCAGCACCCTGGGGACAGGGAATTTTCTTGGCAATCAGCCCCAGCATTTT
CASTLGTGNFLGNQPQHF
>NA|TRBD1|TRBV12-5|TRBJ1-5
TGTGCTAGTGGTTTCGGGACAGGCCAGGGGCCCCAGCATTTT
CASGFGTGQGPQHF
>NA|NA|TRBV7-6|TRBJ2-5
TGTGCCAGCAGTCGGACAGGGAGGGGGATTCCAGAGACCCAGTACTTC
CASSRTGRGIPETQYF
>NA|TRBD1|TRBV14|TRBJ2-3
TGTGCCAGCAGCCCACAGGGGATAAGCACAGATACGCAGTATTTT
CASSPQGISTDTQYF
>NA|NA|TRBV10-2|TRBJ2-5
TGCGCCAGCAGTGAGTCAACCCGGGGGCGAGAGACCCAGTACTTC
CASSESTRGRETQYF
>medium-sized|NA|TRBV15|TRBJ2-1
TGTGCCACCAGCAGAGATTGGGGTAATGAGCAGTTCTTC
CATSRDWGNEQFF
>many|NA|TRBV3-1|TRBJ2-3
TGTGCCAGCAGCCAAGCCTCCTGGGGGACGCAGTATTTT
CASSQASWGTQYF
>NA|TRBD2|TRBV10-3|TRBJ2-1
TGTGCCATCAGTCCCGGGAGGTTGAATGAGCAGTTCTTC
CAISPGRLNEQFF
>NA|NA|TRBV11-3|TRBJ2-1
TGTGCCAGCAGCTCCACCGGGGGTTGGGAGCAGTTCTTC
CASSSTGGWEQFF
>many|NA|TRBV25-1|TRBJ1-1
TGTGCCAGCAGTGAACAGGGGCTGAACACTGAAGCTTTCTTT
CASSEQGLNTEAFF
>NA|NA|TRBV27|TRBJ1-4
TGTGCCAGCAAATCAGGGGCATCGGGTGCAACTAATGAAAAACTGTTTTTT
CASKSGASGATNEKLFF
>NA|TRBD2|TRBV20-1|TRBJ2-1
TGCAGTGCTAGCGATGTCGGGAGGGCCAATGAGCAGTTCTTC
CSASDVGRANEQFF
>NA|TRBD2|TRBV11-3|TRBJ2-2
TGTGCCAGCAGCCCCAGCGGGGGGGCCGGCGGGGAGCTGTTTTTT
CASSPSGGAGGELFF
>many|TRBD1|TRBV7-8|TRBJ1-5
TGTGCCAGCAGCCCGGTGCCTTTGGGACAGGCCAGCAATCAGCCCCAGCATTTT
CASSPVPLGQASNQPQHF
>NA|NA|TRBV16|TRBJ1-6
TGTGCCAGCAGCCAACCGAGCGGTGGGTACGGGTCCCTCCACTTT
CASSQPSGGYGSLHF
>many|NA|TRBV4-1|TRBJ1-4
TGCGCCAGCAGCCAAGAGAGGGACGCTCATGAAAAACTGTTTTTT
CASSQERDAHEKLFF
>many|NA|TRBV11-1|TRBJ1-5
TGTGCCAGCGCGTTCCTCGGCGGCAATCAGCCCCAGCATTTT
CASAFLGGNQPQHF
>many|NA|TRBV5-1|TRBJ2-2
TGCGCCAGCAGAAATGCCGGATCCACCGGGGAGCTGTTTTTT
CASRNAGSTGELFF
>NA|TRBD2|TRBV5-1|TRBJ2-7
TGCGCCAGCAGTCGGACTAGCGGGGAGCAGTACTTC
CASSRTSGEQYF
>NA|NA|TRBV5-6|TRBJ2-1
TGTGCCAGCAGCTTGAGGGAGCAGTTCTTC
CASSLREQFF
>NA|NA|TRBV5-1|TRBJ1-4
TGCGCCAGCAGCAGTAATGAAAAACTGTTTTTT
CASSSNEKLFF
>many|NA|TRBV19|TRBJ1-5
TGTGCCAGTAGCAGGACTGCCAGGGAACCAAATCAGCCCCAGCATTTT
CASSRTAREPNQPQHF
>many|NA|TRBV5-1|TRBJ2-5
TGCGCCAGCAGCTTCAGGGCAGGCACCCAAGAGACCCAGTACTTC
CASSFRAGTQETQYF
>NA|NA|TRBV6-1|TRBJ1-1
TGTGCCAGCAGCGCACGGGGTGTGGGGGGCAACACTGAAGCTTTCTTT
CASSARGVGGNTEAFF
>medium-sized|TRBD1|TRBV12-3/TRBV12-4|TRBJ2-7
TGTGCCAGCAGAGAGACAGGGTTATCCTACGAGCAGTACTTC
CASRETGLSYEQYF
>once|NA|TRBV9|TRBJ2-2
TGTGCCAGCAGGAGGTACACCAACACCGGGGAGCTGTTTTTT
CASRRYTNTGELFF
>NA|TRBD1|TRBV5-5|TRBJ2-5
TGTGCCAGCAGCCTCGGGACAGTAGGGGAGACCCAGTACTTC
CASSLGTVGETQYF
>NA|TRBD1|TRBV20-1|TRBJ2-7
TGCAGTGCCAGAGATCAGGACAGGCACGAGCAGTACTTC
CSARDQDRHEQYF
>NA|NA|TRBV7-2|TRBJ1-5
TGTGCCAGCAGCCGACAGGTGACCAATCAGCCCCAGCATTTT
CASSRQVTNQPQHF
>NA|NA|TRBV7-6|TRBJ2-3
TGTGCCAGCAGCCTAGATAGCACCGGGGAGTATTTT
CASSLDSTGEYF
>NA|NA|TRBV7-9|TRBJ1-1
TGTGCCAGCAGCTTGGCACAGCCCGGCAGAATCACTGAAGCTTTCTTT
CASSLAQPGRITEAFF
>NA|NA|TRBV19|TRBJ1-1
TGTGCCAGTAGCACCCCCACTGTAGCTTTCTTT
CASSTPTVAFF
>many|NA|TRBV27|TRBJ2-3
TGTGCCAGCAGTTCTACCCCCAGGGGAGTTGCGCAGTATTTT
CASSSTPRGVAQYF